Presented here are 24 T cell receptor beta chains from one specimen sequenced in a study of T cells in Graves' hyperthyroidism and ophthalmopathy (dated by TCRdb to about 2019). Library generation was performed with multiplex PCR. The sequencer listed for this sample is Illumina HiSeq 2000. The TCR beta CDR3 regions were amplified from RNA transcripts. For the first round of RT-PCR on the TCR CDR3, the HTBI primer set was used together with the Qiagen OneStep RT-PCR kit. TCRdb reprocessing: public reads trimmed at Q25 with fastp, clones called with MiXCR, in-frame beta chains kept. Rows matching on CDR3 protein sequence are summarized as one entry with the most common DNA and genes. A total of approximately 600,000 distinct CDR3 sequences appear in this sample, roughly 14% of them only once. Clones ranked in the top ten supply 3.5% to 4.5% of the sample. Material: blood. These receptors came from a woman between 40 and 50 years old with Graves' ophthalmopathy.

This clonotype was detected ten times or more. The V and J genes are TRBV6-1 and TRBJ1-2; 7 bases line up with TRBD1. J lost 3 bases, V lost 6 bases, and 10 bases had no gene match. Per the germline V gene, CDR1 is MNHNS and CDR2 is SASEGT. The CDR3 loop spans 15 amino acids. CDR3 sequence (DNA): TGTGCCAGCAGGAACGCAGGGGGGGGCCACTATGGCTACACCTTC. This sequence encodes CASRNAGGGHYGYTF.

At least ten counts were recorded for this clonotype. The V gene is TRBV6-1, the J gene TRBJ1-1, with unresolved D. CDR1 is MNHNS, CDR2 SASEGT, per germline. V was pared by 3 bases and J by 0 bases, with 8 bases between. The CDR3 contains 14 residues. In DNA, the CDR3 is TGTGCCAGCAGTGAGGCTCATGTGAACACTGAAGCTTTCTTT. It translates to CASSEAHVNTEAFF.

Ten or more counts support this clonotype. V and J are TRBV19 and TRBJ1-1, with TRBD1 matching over 9 bases. This CDR3 comprises 15 residues. The J segment lost 1 base and the V segment lost 2 bases, leaving 2 bases of the junction unmatched. Germline V lookup: CDR1 LNHDA, CDR2 SQIVND (reference sequence). The CDR3 bases are TGTGCCAGTAGTATACCGGGACAGGGGAACACTGAAGCTTTCTTT. This sequence encodes CASSIPGQGNTEAFF. Supplemented by reference TRBV19 and TRBJ1-1, the full variable domain reads DGGITQSPKYLFRKEGQNVTLSCEQNLNHDAMYWYRQDPGQGLRLIYYSQIVNDFQKGDIAEGYSVSREKKESFPLTVTSAQKNPTAFYLCASSIPGQGNTEAFFGQGTRLTVV.

The sample holds many counts of this clonotype. V gene TRBV6-5 combines with J gene TRBJ2-7; the match to TRBD2 covers 14 bases. V lost 4 bases to trimming and J lost 4 bases; unmatched junction nucleotides: 9. Germline lookup yields CDR1 MNHEY and CDR2 SVGAGI. The CDR3 covers 17 residues. The CDR3 nucleotides read TGTGCCAGCAGTTCCCTTCCCGGGACTAGCGGGAGTTACGAGCAGTACTTC. Translating it yields CASSSLPGTSGSYEQYF.

This clonotype was seen ten or more times. This chain links TRBV6-2 or TRBV6-3 with TRBJ2-5, with 14 bases lining up with TRBD2. The J segment lost 2 bases and the V segment lost 0 bases, leaving 11 bases of the junction unmatched. Germline V lookup: CDR1 MNHEY, CDR2 SVGEGT. CDR3 length: 20 amino acids. CDR3: CASSYSLPGLAGEVQETQYF. The CDR3, as DNA: TGTGCCAGCAGTTACTCATTGCCGGGACTAGCGGGAGAGGTACAAGAGACCCAGTACTTC.

Many counts were recorded for this clonotype. This chain connects TRBV12-5 to TRBJ2-7; TRBD1 is a possible D gene (5 bases). The CDR3 is 14 amino acids. Trimming removed 0 bases from V and 7 bases from J, with 13 bases in between. Germline V gene data show CDR1 as LGHNT and CDR2 as FRNRAP. CDR3 sequence (DNA): TGTGCTAGTGGTTTGGTTGTGGGGCCGCGGGAGCAGTACTTC. Its protein is CASGLVVGPREQYF.

This clonotype was observed many times. J is TRBJ2-5 and V is TRBV11-1, with 8 bases that match TRBD2. The CDR3 length is 19 residues. Trimming at V came to 5 bases and at J to 0 bases, leaving 17 bases not matched to a gene. Germline CDR1 SGHAT, CDR2 FQDESV (reference sequence). The CDR3 DNA reads TGTGCCAGCAGCAAAGGGACTAGTTTCGGGAGCAAGTACCAAGAGACCCAGTACTTC. Residues: CASSKGTSFGSKYQETQYF.

This clonotype was detected once. This chain joins TRBV28 and TRBJ2-3, with 8 bases fitting TRBD2. Germline trimming cut 5 bases from V and 4 bases from J; bases unmatched to any gene: 8. Per germline, CDR1 MDHEN and CDR2 SYDVKM. The CDR3 extends over 15 amino acids. The CDR3 sequence is CASSPRGGTADTQYF. The DNA for the CDR3 is TGTGCCAGCAGTCCCCGGGGGGGGACCGCAGATACGCAGTATTTT.

Concerning this clonotype: This could be a read error, since a much larger clone is one nucleotide away. Because it lacks the conserved phenylalanine or tryptophan at the end, this CDR3 is likely a read error. The chain uses TRBV6-2 or TRBV6-3 and TRBJ1-1; D gene uncertain. CDR1 and CDR2 from the germline V gene are MNHEY and SVGEGT. The CDR3 is 14 residues long. V lost 5 bases and J lost 1, with 11 bases in between. CDR3 protein: CASSIHVGNTEAFS. For the CDR3, the DNA is TGTGCCAGCAGTATACATGTCGGGAACACTGAAGCTTTCTCT.

In its sample, this clonotype was seen many times. The J gene is TRBJ2-5, the V gene TRBV20-1; 7 bases align to TRBD2. The ends lost 6 bases at V and 1 base at J; junction bases unmatched: 5. The V gene's germline CDR1 is DFQATT and CDR2 SNEGSKA (reference sequence). CDR3 length: 13 amino acids. The CDR3 DNA follows: TGCAGTGCCAACCGGGAGGTCCAAGAGACCCAGTACTTC. Amino acid sequence: CSANREVQETQYF.

With respect to this clonotype: Just one base apart from a much larger clone, this may be a read error. The chain links TRBV6-1 to TRBJ2-5, with 7 bases identical to TRBD1. Trimming removed 6 bases from V and 5 bases from J; junction bases left unmatched: 12. CDR1 is MNHNS, CDR2 SASEGT, per germline. CDR3 length: 15 amino acids. The CDR3 region is CASSVAGGMGETQYF. DNA of the CDR3: TGTGCCAGCAGCGTAGCAGGGGGTATGGGGGAGACCCAGTACTTC.

In its sample, this clonotype was seen many times. V is TRBV2 and J is TRBJ2-7; a possible D gene is TRBD2 (6 bases). CDR1 and CDR2 (germline): SNHLY, FYNNEI. CDR3 length equals 13 residues. The ends were cut back, 8 bases at V and 3 bases at J, with 14 bases in the middle. The CDR3 sequence is CASVGTLGYEQYF. DNA for the CDR3: TGTGCCAGCGTCGGGACTTTAGGCTACGAGCAGTACTTC.

The table lists this clonotype with many counts. The junction and the germline gene differ at one end; a read error may be behind it. This sequence joins TRBV6-1 and TRBJ2-5; 9 nucleotides agree with TRBD1. This CDR3 contains 14 residues. Germline V gives CDR1 MNHNS, CDR2 SASEGT. In DNA form, the CDR3 reads TGTGCCAGCAGTGTGGGACAGGGACAAGGGACCCAGTACTTC. As protein: CASSVGQGQGTQYF.

The V and J genes are TRBV6-2 or TRBV6-3 and TRBJ2-2, with 10 nucleotides matching TRBD1. This CDR3 contains 15 residues. With V trimmed by 2 bases and J by 6 bases, 3 bases remained unmatched. Germline V gene data show CDR1 as MNHEY and CDR2 as SVGEGT. The DNA of the CDR3 is TGTGCCAGCAGTTACCGGACAGGGGGTCCCGGGGAGCTGTTTTTT. Amino acid sequence: CASSYRTGGPGELFF.

This sequence joins TRBV14 and TRBJ2-7, with 7 bases that match TRBD1. CDR3 size: 13 residues. The germline V gene has CDR1 SGHDN and CDR2 FVKESK. V lost 5 bases to trimming and J lost 3 bases; unmatched junction nucleotides: 4. The DNA of the CDR3 is TGTGCCAGCAGCGCGACAGGGTTCTACGAGCAGTACTTC. It specifies CASSATGFYEQYF.

This clonotype was seen at least ten times. The DNA of the CDR3 is TGTGCCAGCAGTTTATCACAGGGGGCTTCTGGAAACACCATATATTTT. It codes for CASSLSQGASGNTIYF. This chain links TRBV28 with TRBJ1-3, with TRBD1 matching 9 bases. The CDR3 contains 16 residues. Losses at the gene ends were 1 base for V and 1 base for J; bases not matched to a gene: 2. Germline lookup yields CDR1 MDHEN and CDR2 SYDVKM.

This clonotype was observed at least ten times. The V gene is TRBV28, the J gene TRBJ2-7, with TRBD2 identical over 7 bases. The CDR3 runs to 12 residues. Germline trimming cut 7 bases from V and 4 bases from J; bases unmatched to any gene: 4. Germline-derived CDR1 and CDR2 are MDHEN and SYDVKM. CDR3 loop: CASTAGEYEQYF. CDR3 nucleotide sequence: TGTGCCAGCACCGCGGGAGAATACGAGCAGTACTTC.

This clonotype was recorded many times. V gene TRBV6-2 or TRBV6-3 combines with J gene TRBJ2-2; D assignment may be TRBD1 or TRBD2 (6 bases each). The CDR3 is 14 amino acids. Per the germline V gene, CDR1 is MNHEY and CDR2 is SVGEGT. The V and J ends lost 7 bases and 6 bases respectively, with 15 bases between them. CDR3 protein: CASTRDTGAGELFF. The CDR3 nucleotides read TGTGCCAGCACCCGGGACACGGGGGCCGGGGAGCTGTTTTTT.

Many counts were recorded for this clonotype. The rearrangement links TRBV28 to TRBJ2-7, with 11 bases fitting TRBD2. Per the germline V gene, CDR1 is MDHEN and CDR2 is SYDVKM. This CDR3 comprises 15 residues. With V trimmed by 7 bases and J by 7 bases, 12 bases remained unmatched. The CDR3 DNA is TGTGCCAGCACCCCCTGGGGTAGCGGGGGGGGGGAGCAGTACTTC. Translated: CASTPWGSGGGEQYF.

This clonotype showed up many times. J is TRBJ2-2 and V is TRBV29-1; D unresolved. Trimming removed 5 bases from V and 6 bases from J, with 4 bases in between. Germline V lookup: CDR1 SQVTM, CDR2 ANQGSEA. The CDR3 contains 10 residues. CDR3 DNA sequence: TGCAGCGTTTTAGCCGGGGAGCTGTTTTTT. It codes for CSVLAGELFF.

This CDR3 reads CASRSGQGPASNTGELFF. The CDR3 nucleotides read TGTGCCAGCAGGTCAGGACAGGGCCCGGCCTCGAACACCGGGGAGCTGTTTTTT. The gene calls are TRBV6-2 or TRBV6-3 and TRBJ2-2, with 8 nucleotides matching TRBD1. With V trimmed by 6 bases and J by 0 bases, 12 bases remained unmatched. The CDR3 runs 18 residues. The V gene's germline CDR1 is MNHEY and CDR2 SVGEGT.

This clonotype was counted ten times or more. This chain uses TRBV6-5 with TRBJ2-5, with a possible D match to TRBD1 (6 bases). This CDR3 is built from 15 residues. Germline lookup yields CDR1 MNHEY and CDR2 SVGAGI. Between the trimmed V and J ends, which lost 4 bases and 6 bases, there was a span of 18 bases. CDR3 in amino acids: CASSSGAGEMKTQYF. DNA of the CDR3: TGTGCCAGCAGTTCAGGGGCAGGGGAAATGAAGACCCAGTACTTC.

The J gene is TRBJ2-2, the V gene TRBV3-1; a weak D match, TRBD2 (5 bases). Trimming removed 3 bases from V and 7 bases from J, with 9 bases in between. The CDR3 runs to 13 residues. Germline V gene sequence: CDR1 LGHDT, CDR2 YNNKEL (reference sequence). CDR3 bases: TGTGCCAGCAGCCATCGGGAATTCGGGGAGCTGTTTTTT. Amino acid sequence: CASSHREFGELFF.

The gene calls are TRBV5-1 and TRBJ1-2; D is uncertain. The CDR3 has 13 residues. Trimming cost V 4 bases and J 8 bases, with 15 bases left between them. Germline V gene sequence: CDR1 SGHRS, CDR2 YFSETQ. The CDR3 region has the DNA TGCGCCAGCAGCCCGCCACAATCGGAAGGCTACACCTTC. Translating gives CASSPPQSEGYTF.